These 26 T cell receptor beta chains were sequenced from one sample in a study of T cell changes during pregnancy in multiple sclerosis. Produced via immunoSEQ multiplex PCR; TCRdb's table is partial and in-frame only. Of about 38,000 clones in the sample, approximately 92% were seen once. The sequences come from CD8+ T cells from peripheral blood mononuclear cells, collected in the third trimester of pregnancy. The source is a female donor with multiple sclerosis, enrolled in a pregnancy study.

The CDR3 region has the DNA TGTGCCAGCAGCTTAGCGACAGGCGGAGGACACACTGAAGCTTTCTTT. It is translated as CASSLATGGGHTEAFF. The rearrangement uses TRBV13 and TRBJ1-1; D may be TRBD1 (6 bases). The CDR3 runs 16 residues. Germline values: CDR1 PRHDT, CDR2 FYEKMQ (reference sequence). Trimming took 1 base from V and 3 from J, leaving 15 bases between them. The full variable domain, completed using reference TRBV13 and TRBJ1-1, is AAGVIQSPRHLIKEKRETATLKCYPIPRHDTVYWYQQGPGQDPQFLISFYEKMQSDKGSIPDRFSAQQFSDYHSELNMSSLELGDSALYFCASSLATGGGHTEAFFGQGTRLTVV.

J is TRBJ2-1 and V is TRBV13; D not resolved. This CDR3 is built from 15 residues. CDR1 PRHDT and CDR2 FYEKMQ come from the germline V gene (reference sequence). The V gene lost 0 bases and the J gene lost 2 bases, with 8 bases spanning the gap. CDR3 coding DNA: TGTGCCAGCAGCTTAGGTAACTACACCTACAATGAGCAGTTCTTC. This gives the protein CASSLGNYTYNEQFF.

CDR3 DNA: TGTGCCAGCAGCCCAGGGGTAAGCTACGAGCAGTACTTC. Amino acids: CASSPGVSYEQYF. V usage is TRBV11-2 and J usage is TRBJ2-7, with D perhaps matching TRBD1 (6 bases). Deletions cut 5 bases from V and 3 bases from J, with 11 bases between. Germline V CDR1 and CDR2: SGHAT, FQNNGV. The CDR3 runs 13 residues.

J is TRBJ1-4 and V is TRBV28; 10 bases are a match to TRBD1. The germline gives CDR1 MDHEN, CDR2 SYDVKM. This CDR3 is built from 14 residues. Trimming cost V 5 bases and J 10 bases; bases outside gene matches: 7. As DNA, the CDR3 is TGTGCCAGCAGTCACGACAGGGGGCGGGGAAAACTGTTTTTT. Translated, it gives CASSHDRGRGKLFF.

The CDR3 region is CALARAESSYNEQFF. Written as DNA, the CDR3 is TGTGCCCTAGCAAGGGCTGAAAGCTCCTACAATGAGCAGTTCTTC. The chain recombines TRBV7-2 with TRBJ2-1; D might be TRBD2 (5 bases). Trimming pared 11 bases from V and 0 bases from J, leaving 17 bases between. The CDR3 contains 15 residues. CDR1 SGHTA and CDR2 FQGNSA come from the germline V gene.

The chain links TRBV14 to TRBJ2-1; D is unclear. Trimming stripped 4 bases from V and 0 bases from J, with 10 bases between. Germline V gives CDR1 SGHDN, CDR2 FVKESK. The CDR3 is 15 amino acids. Here the CDR3 reads CASSPSVSSYNEQFF. CDR3 DNA: TGTGCCAGCAGCCCCAGCGTGAGCTCCTACAATGAGCAGTTCTTC.

The V call is TRBV7-6, the J call TRBJ1-1; possibly TRBD1 for D (6 bases). In germline, CDR1 is SGHVS, CDR2 FNYEAQ. The V gene lost 5 bases and the J gene lost 3 bases, with 13 bases spanning the gap. This CDR3 region has 14 residues. The CDR3: CASSEEGEHTEAFF. The CDR3 DNA follows: TGTGCCAGCAGCGAAGAGGGGGAACACACTGAAGCTTTCTTT.

The chain employs TRBV7-9 and TRBJ2-1, with TRBD2 matching over 10 bases. V shed 5 bases, J shed 8 bases, and the junction held 9 bases outside the gene matches. Per germline, CDR1 SEHNR and CDR2 FQNEAQ (reference sequence). The CDR3 spans 15 residues. CDR3 region: CASSRTSGGWDEQFF. The CDR3 DNA is TGTGCCAGCAGCCGGACTAGCGGAGGATGGGATGAGCAGTTCTTC.

This sequence joins TRBV7-9 and TRBJ2-2; tentative D call: TRBD2 (5 bases). Trimming shortened V by 7 bases and J by 0 bases, and 18 bases separated the two germline ends. This CDR3 has 17 residues. Germline loops: CDR1 SEHNR, CDR2 FQNEAQ (reference sequence). The CDR3 spells CASTTDRAGANTGELFF. CDR3 in DNA: TGTGCCAGCACCACGGATAGGGCGGGCGCGAACACCGGGGAGCTGTTTTTT.

The gene calls are TRBV10-3 and TRBJ2-7; TRBD1 aligns across 11 bases. CDR3 length equals 12 residues. The ends lost 8 bases at V and 3 bases at J; junction bases unmatched: 0. The germline gives CDR1 ENHRY, CDR2 SYGVKD. The CDR3 DNA sequence: TGTGCCATCGGGACAGGGGGCTACGAGCAGTACTTC. Translated, it gives CAIGTGGYEQYF.

This chain's CDR3 is CASSLVGSGDEQYF. The CDR3 DNA follows: TGTGCCAGCAGCTTAGTCGGGAGTGGGGACGAGCAGTACTTC. The genes are TRBV7-9 and TRBJ2-7; a weak D match, TRBD2 (6 bases). V lost 1 base and J 5 bases, leaving 12 bases between the germline ends. Germline CDR1 reads SEHNR; CDR2 reads FQNEAQ (reference sequence). The length of the CDR3 is 14 residues.

This clone was seen once. V gene TRBV29-1 combines with J gene TRBJ2-1; 16 bases map to TRBD2. Trimming removed 3 bases from V and 6 bases from J; junction bases left unmatched: 5. This CDR3 has 16 residues. CDR1 and CDR2 from the germline V gene are SQVTM and ANQGSEA. CDR3 in DNA: TGCAGCGTTGATGGGACTAGCGGGAGGGGGTCCAATGAGCAGTTCTTC. Protein product: CSVDGTSGRGSNEQFF.

This rearrangement joins TRBV21-1 to TRBJ2-1; the table's D gene call, TRBD1, was not cross checked with the DNA. TRBV21-1 is termed a pseudogene. This CDR3 contains 15 residues. CDR3 nucleotides: TGTGCCAGCAGCAAGAGGGACACCTCCTACAATGAGCAGTTCTTC. This sequence encodes CASSKRDTSYNEQFF.

This chain links TRBV9 with TRBJ2-7, with D possibly TRBD2 on 5 matching bases. V was cut by 0 bases and J by 0 bases, with 7 bases left in between. CDR1 and CDR2 (germline): SGDLS, YYNGEE. The CDR3 is 14 residues long. The CDR3 DNA follows: TGTGCCAGCAGCGTAGCCCGGGACTCCTACGAGCAGTACTTC. Translation: CASSVARDSYEQYF.

The chain carries TRBV7-9 and TRBJ2-1; possibly TRBD2 for D (6 bases). The germline V and J ends were trimmed by 4 bases and 3 bases, with 16 bases remaining between them. Per the germline V gene, CDR1 is SEHNR and CDR2 is FQNEAQ (reference sequence). The CDR3 is 16 residues long. The CDR3 bases are TGTGCCAGCAGCTCGCTTACCCTAGCGAGCTACAATGAGCAGTTCTTC. Translated: CASSSLTLASYNEQFF.

The V and J genes are TRBV4-2 and TRBJ1-1, with D perhaps TRBD1 (5 bases). CDR1 LGHNA and CDR2 YNFKEQ come from the germline V gene. The CDR3 runs to 12 residues. Trimming removed 5 bases at V and 7 bases at J, with 11 bases between. The CDR3 here is CASSTRQLEAFF. The DNA for the CDR3 is TGTGCCAGCAGCACTCGACAGCTTGAAGCTTTCTTT.

The chain couples TRBV7-9 to TRBJ1-1; D not certain. The germline gives CDR1 SEHNR, CDR2 FQNEAQ (reference sequence). The CDR3 consists of 14 residues. The ends were cut back, 6 bases at V and 0 bases at J, with 11 bases in the middle. The CDR3 loop reads CASSYSSLNTEAFF. The CDR3 region has the DNA TGTGCCAGCAGTTACTCGTCTCTGAACACTGAAGCTTTCTTT.

The V gene is TRBV12-5, the J gene TRBJ1-1; D is uncertain. V lost 3 bases and J lost 5, with 7 bases in between. CDR1 is LGHNT and CDR2 is FRNRAP in the germline V gene. CDR3 length: 12 amino acids. The CDR3 protein is CASGLGETEAFF. The CDR3 region has the DNA TGTGCTAGTGGTTTAGGAGAAACTGAAGCTTTCTTT.

The chain carries TRBV27 and TRBJ1-4, with no clear D. The CDR3 totals 14 residues. Per germline, CDR1 MNHEY and CDR2 SMNVEV (reference sequence). Trimming left V 3 bases short and J 8 bases short, with 13 bases between. The CDR3: CASSLDRRHEKLFF. CDR3 DNA sequence: TGTGCCAGCAGTTTGGATAGGCGGCACGAAAAACTGTTTTTT.

Concerning this clone itself: This sample includes further DNA sequences coding for the same CDR3. The chain employs TRBV7-9 and TRBJ2-7; tentatively, D is TRBD1 (5 bases). The CDR3 totals 13 residues. Trimming left V 2 bases short and J 3 bases short, with 8 bases between. Germline V lookup: CDR1 SEHNR, CDR2 FQNEAQ (reference sequence). The CDR3 here is CASSLTGDYEQYF. For the CDR3, the DNA is TGTGCCAGCAGCTTAACAGGAGACTACGAGCAGTACTTC.

The V gene is TRBV6-5, the J gene TRBJ2-7; 7 bases are a match to TRBD2. CDR1 is MNHEY, CDR2 SVGAGI, per germline. V shed 2 bases, J shed 0 bases, and the junction held 7 bases outside the gene matches. The CDR3 runs 16 residues. The CDR3 DNA is TGTGCCAGCAGTTACGCGGGGGTAGGGAGCTCCTACGAGCAGTACTTC. This codes for CASSYAGVGSSYEQYF.

The chain combines TRBV12-2 with TRBJ2-2; TRBD1 was called by the table and not checked on the DNA. TRBV12-2 is noted as a pseudogene. The CDR3 totals 17 residues. The CDR3 loop is CASRLGQERIYTGELFF. The CDR3 coding sequence is TGTGCAAGTCGCTTAGGACAGGAACGAATTTACACCGGGGAGCTGTTTTTT.

The chain joins TRBV6-5 to TRBJ2-3; D perhaps matches TRBD2 (5 bases). This CDR3 is 16 amino acids long. Trimming stripped 0 bases from V and 2 bases from J, with 12 bases between. Germline CDR1 reads MNHEY; CDR2 reads SVGAGI. DNA for the CDR3: TGTGCCAGCAGTTACTCCCCCGGACTGGCCACAGATACGCAGTATTTT. This encodes CASSYSPGLATDTQYF.

The genes are TRBV6-1 and TRBJ2-1; perhaps TRBD1 as D (6 bases). Germline assignment: CDR1 MNHNS and CDR2 SASEGT. Deletions cut 3 bases from V and 6 bases from J, with 12 bases between. This CDR3 contains 14 residues. CDR3 in DNA: TGTGCCAGCAGTGATGGACAGTACCCCAATGAGCAGTTCTTC. The encoded protein is CASSDGQYPNEQFF.

This sequence joins TRBV29-1 and TRBJ2-1; 11 bases align to TRBD1. J lost 7 bases, V lost 0 bases, and 8 bases had no gene match. The CDR3 spans 16 residues. Germline V gives CDR1 SQVTM, CDR2 ANQGSEA. The CDR3 DNA follows: TGCAGCGTTGAAGATATACCCGGGACAGGGGGGAATGAGCAGTTCTTC. Residues: CSVEDIPGTGGNEQFF.

This sequence joins TRBV28 and TRBJ2-4, with TRBD2 as a possible D gene (5 bases). The CDR3 consists of 18 residues. Per germline, CDR1 MDHEN and CDR2 SYDVKM. Trimming removed 1 base at V and 0 bases at J, with 16 bases between. CDR3 nucleotides: TGTGCCAGCAGTTTATCTCGGGGTCCTACACTAGCCAAAAACATTCAGTACTTC. Its translation is CASSLSRGPTLAKNIQYF.